This TCR beta chain is drawn from a study of blood T cells in healthy people across ages. A minimum of 6 micrograms of total RNA was extracted per sample. This clonotype was counted a few times. The V end was cut by 4 bases, the J end by 7 bases, with 8 bases between. This CDR3 region has 12 residues. Germline lookup yields CDR1 SGHVS and CDR2 FNYEAQ. The authors ran a second PCR of roughly 7 to 11 cycles using a sample-barcoded 5' primer and a J-beta primer mix. TCRdb reanalysed the 5' RACE reads using MiXCR and keeps one entry per CDR3 protein. The sample records about 560,000 distinct CDR3 sequences, around 27% being singletons. The same data also contributed to another study, on T cells of mothers and their children.

Sample: blood. The origin of this receptor is a boy aged 2-15 years in good health. The chain is built from TRBV7-6 and TRBJ2-1; D not resolved. The CDR3 here is CASSSPGNEQFF. The DNA of the CDR3 is TGTGCCAGCAGCTCCCCTGGGAATGAGCAGTTCTTC.